These T cell receptor beta chains were read from a single sample in a study of cytomegalovirus exposure and HLA in healthy donors. Assay used: immunoSEQ multiplex PCR; TCRdb lists only in-frame clones, some missing. The sample has 95,000 to 150,000 clones, about 80% seen once; the top ten hold less than 3.5%. Material: PBMCs. These receptor sequences come from a woman in her thirties or forties in good health and CMV-seropositive. CDR3s leave out the opening cysteine and the closing phenylalanine or tryptophan. The order of the fields is J gene, V gene, D gene, CDR3 protein. D genes are given only for firm matches.

>TRBJ2-3|TRBV7-9|NA
ASSREGVADTQY
>TRBJ2-5|TRBV2|TRBD2
ASMPTSGETKTQY
>TRBJ2-2|TRBV7-9|TRBD2
ASSIPGLAGGYTGELF
>TRBJ1-5|TRBV9|TRBD1
ASSPRTGGDQPQH
>TRBJ1-6|TRBV2|NA
ASSAGSEVSPLH
>TRBJ1-6|TRBV6-5|NA
ASREGGDNSPLH
>TRBJ2-7|TRBV5-5|NA
ASSWAGQSGLQY
>TRBJ1-2|TRBV29-1|TRBD1
SVPGQGPRLHGYT
>NA|TRBV6-5|NA
ASSRQGITSYEQY
>TRBJ2-7|TRBV6-5|NA
ASSYISRLPYEQY
>TRBJ2-1|TRBV7-6|TRBD2
ASSTRTSGGHEQF
>TRBJ2-2|TRBV7-8|NA
ASSRQPPGVAGELF
>TRBJ2-5|TRBV5-1|TRBD1
ASSLRTGLREETQY
>TRBJ2-7|TRBV6-1|TRBD2
ASSESWGGEQY
>TRBJ2-7|TRBV2|TRBD1
ASSEWTGGSEQY
>TRBJ2-5|TRBV18|TRBD1
ASSPDREETQY
>TRBJ2-7|TRBV30|NA
AWSRGALYEQY
>TRBJ1-2|TRBV7-9|NA
ASSLEGLWTTNYGYT
>TRBJ2-2|TRBV5-1|NA
ASRVRGTPNTGELF
>TRBJ2-1|TRBV21-1|NA
ASKLAGYGGNEQF
>TRBJ2-7|TRBV27|NA
ASSPTAYEQY
>TRBJ1-2|TRBV6-6|NA
ASSYSGARYGYT
>TRBJ1-1|TRBV7-9|NA
ASSLIRGTYSIKAF
>TRBJ2-7|TRBV2|TRBD1
AIDRERNEQY
>TRBJ1-6|TRBV30|NA
AWSASTVTTPLH
>TRBJ1-5|TRBV5-1|TRBD1
ASSMDGQGGQPQH
>TRBJ1-1|TRBV9|TRBD1
ASSGGGWTEAF
>TRBJ1-3|TRBV7-9|TRBD1
ASSLEGQKFATIY
>TRBJ1-2|TRBV19|NA
ASSAQRSYYGYT
>TRBJ1-2|TRBV7-9|NA
ASSLDIYGYT
>TRBJ1-5|TRBV6-1|NA
ASSEGRGNQPQH
>TRBJ1-5|TRBV6-1|NA
ASSARRDQPQH
>TRBJ1-1|TRBV5-8|NA
ASSLVGKGTEAF
>TRBJ1-5|TRBV19|NA
ASSPPRVRGPQH
>TRBJ2-1|TRBV6-5|TRBD1
ASRPWDREYNEQF
>TRBJ2-1|TRBV9|TRBD2
ASGTSPF
>TRBJ1-2|TRBV6-6|NA
ASSFAQGIAGYT
>TRBJ1-2|TRBV5-1|NA
ASSLTADGYT
>TRBJ2-2|TRBV5-4|NA
ASSPDLDSRNTGELF
>TRBJ1-2|TRBV7-9|TRBD1
ASRQAGGGGYT
>TRBJ2-5|TRBV6-5|TRBD1
ASSYQGDLQETQY
>TRBJ1-2|TRBV29-1|NA
SVEDQIPPINYAYT
>TRBJ1-1|TRBV7-2|NA
ASSLGQNTEAF
>TRBJ2-2|TRBV20-1|NA
SADSTGELF
>TRBJ2-7|TRBV7-8|NA
ASSRRLARQDLRYEQY
>TRBJ2-2|TRBV4-2|TRBD2
ASSQEFVVIGKGLAAGELF
>TRBJ2-1|TRBV5-1|TRBD2
ASSLATSGGLGPSF
>TRBJ1-2|TRBV6-1|NA
ASSEAQGVNLNGYT
>TRBJ1-3|TRBV5-4|NA
ASSLESGGSGNTIY